Listed below are T cell receptor beta chains from one sample, sequenced in a study of blood T cell repertoires in COVID-19. Clones were read by immunoSEQ multiplex PCR, and TCRdb kept only the in-frame ones, dropping some. Among fewer than 350,000 clones listed, 75% to 85% were seen once. The sequenced sample consisted of peripheral blood. These receptors were collected from a human donor in a cohort sampled during active COVID-19. Each CDR3 is given with its conserved first and last residue.

v_call | cdr3_aa
TRBV19 | CASTGQYNSPLHF
TRBV7-9 | CASSFGGTYNEQFF
TRBV10-3 | CAISDSSYEQYF
TRBV7-9 | CASSLGAIGGLNTEAFF
TRBV24-1 | CAASQGPDTEAFF
TRBV24-1 | CATSAPGQPQHF
TRBV5-4 | CASSLMGGQGAKNIQYF
TRBV4-1 | CASSQNGGTFYGYTF
TRBV10-2 | CASTSLARTGELFF
TRBV7-3 | CASAPQGERGTEAFF